This T cell receptor (beta chain) is drawn from a study of T cell repertoires in cytomegalovirus infection (dated 2019 in TCRdb). About the study as a whole: Recently identified HLA-C-restricted CMV epitopes, whose presentation resists viral immunomodulation, were targeted by peptide stimulations together with well-studied HLA-B-restricted epitopes. Donor HLA type was relevant to the analysis, as public TCR beta signatures indicated carriage of CMV infection together with the matching HLA type.

This sample was sequenced with an Illumina HiSeq 1500. TCRdb cleaned the public reads at Q25 with fastp, built clones with MiXCR and kept in-frame beta chains. Rows merge per CDR3 protein into single entries with the most common DNA and genes. Present in this sample are around 800,000 distinct CDR3 sequences, less than 35% of which were seen just once. Jointly, the top ten make up around 12% of the sample. The sample's treatment or condition label is to be understood as: in vitro stimulation with specific CMV peptide epitopes to enrich CMV-specific T cells. The germline V gene specifies SNHLY as CDR1 and FYNNEI as CDR2. The CDR3 runs 16 residues from the cysteine to the phenylalanine. Just the 48-base CDR3 DNA is kept, in frame starting at base 1. Trimming takes 2 bases off V and 10 bases off J; junction bases not matched to a gene: 6. Points the paper makes about the study in general: Cumulative frequency of public TCR beta family members discriminated carriers of CMV infection plus the relevant HLA type in this cohort and an independent roughly 320-donor cohort. The ex vivo response was dominated by HLA-C-restricted CMV-specific TCR beta clonotypes, which also provided the single most frequent clonotype in two of eight donors.

As for this clonotype: Its binding antigen is unknown. Base quality data are lacking; no much larger clone is found one base away.

The V and J segments used are TRBV2 and TRBJ1-6; 12 middle bases align to TRBD1. The receptor was derived from a human donor in good health (CMV status not recorded). Some clones in this sample may be carry-over from other donors' samples. The sequences come from cultured CD8+ T cells from PBMCs, collected from culture after CMV antigen stimulation. The sequence in DNA is TGTGCCAGCAGTGAAACCGGGACAGGGGGCGGCTCACCCCTCCACTTT. It translates to CASSETGTGGGSPLHF.